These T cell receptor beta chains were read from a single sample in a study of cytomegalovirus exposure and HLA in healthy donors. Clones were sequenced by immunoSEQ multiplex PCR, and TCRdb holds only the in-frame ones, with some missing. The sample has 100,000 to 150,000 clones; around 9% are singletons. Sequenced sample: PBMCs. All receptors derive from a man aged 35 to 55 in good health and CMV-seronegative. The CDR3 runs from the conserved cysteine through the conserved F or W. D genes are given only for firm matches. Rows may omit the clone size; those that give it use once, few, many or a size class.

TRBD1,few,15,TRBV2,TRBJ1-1,TGTGCCAGCAGTTTAAGTTCAACAGGGGGGATTGAAGCTTTCTTT,CASSLSSTGGIEAFF
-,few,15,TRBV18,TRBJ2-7,TGTGCCAGCTCACCTGGCGGGGAAAGGACCTACGAGCAGTACTTC,CASSPGGERTYEQYF
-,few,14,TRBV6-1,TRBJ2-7,TGTGCCAGCAGTGAAGCGGGGCAGGGAATAGAGCAGTACTTC,CASSEAGQGIEQYF
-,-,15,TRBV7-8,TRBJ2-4,TGTGCCAGCAGCTTAGAAACGGGGGCCAAAAACATTCAGTACTTC,CASSLETGAKNIQYF
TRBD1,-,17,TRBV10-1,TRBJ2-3,TGCGCCAGCAGTGAGACAGGACAGGGTGTGATCACAGATACGCAGTATTTT,CASSETGQGVITDTQYF
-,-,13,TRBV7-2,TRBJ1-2,TGTGCCAGCAGCTTACTACAGGGTTCTGGCTACACCTTC,CASSLLQGSGYTF
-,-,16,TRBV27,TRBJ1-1,TGTGCCAGCAGTCCCTGGGGGGTGAAAGGGAACACTGAAGCTTTCTTT,CASSPWGVKGNTEAFF
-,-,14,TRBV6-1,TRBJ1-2,TGTGCCAGCAGTGAGAGCGGCAGACCCTATGGCTACACCTTC,CASSESGRPYGYTF
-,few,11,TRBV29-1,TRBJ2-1,TGCAGCTCTGCGCACCACAATGAGCAGTTCTTC,CSSAHHNEQFF
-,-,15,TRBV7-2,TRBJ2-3,TGTGCCAGCAGCTTCGGACAGGGAGGGACTGGCACGCAGTATTTT,CASSFGQGGTGTQYF
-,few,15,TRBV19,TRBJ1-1,TGTGCCAGTAGAGGGGAAGGGCCCGTTCGAACTGAAGCTTTCTTT,CASRGEGPVRTEAFF
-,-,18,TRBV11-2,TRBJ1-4,TGTGCCAGCAGCTCTTACGGGGGGTCTGGACATTCCCGGGAAAAACTGTTTTTT,CASSSYGGSGHSREKLFF
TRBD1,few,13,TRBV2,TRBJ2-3,TGTGCCAGCCAGGGGGTTAGCACAGATACGCAGTATTTT,CASQGVSTDTQYF
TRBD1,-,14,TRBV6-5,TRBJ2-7,TGTGCCAGCAGTTATGGGACAGGGGGGGACGAGCAGTACTTC,CASSYGTGGDEQYF
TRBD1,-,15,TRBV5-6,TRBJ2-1,TGTGCCAGCAGCTGGACAGGAAACTCCTACAATGAGCAGTTCTTC,CASSWTGNSYNEQFF
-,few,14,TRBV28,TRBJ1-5,TGTGCCAGCACGGGGGGGATTAGCAATCAGCCCCAGCATTTT,CASTGGISNQPQHF
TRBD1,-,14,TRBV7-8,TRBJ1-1,TGTGCCAGCAGCTCCCCGGACAGGGTCACTGAAGCTTTCTTT,CASSSPDRVTEAFF
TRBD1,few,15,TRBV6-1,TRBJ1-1,TGTGCCAGCAGTGGACGGACAGGACGGAACACTGAAGCTTTCTTT,CASSGRTGRNTEAFF
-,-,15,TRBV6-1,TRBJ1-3,TGTGCCAGCGGGGCAGGACCCCTCTCTGGAAACACCATATATTTT,CASGAGPLSGNTIYF
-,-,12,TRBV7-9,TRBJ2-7,TGTGCCAGCAGCTTTACAGCAGGATGGATGTACTTC,CASSFTAGWMYF
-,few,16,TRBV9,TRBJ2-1,TGTGCCAGCAGCGTAGGAGGCACATATCAAGTCTATGAGCAGTTCTTC,CASSVGGTYQVYEQFF
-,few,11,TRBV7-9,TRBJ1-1,TGTGCCAGCAGCCCCCCCACAGAAGCTTTCTTT,CASSPPTEAFF
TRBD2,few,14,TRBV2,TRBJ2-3,TGTGCCAGCAGACCATCCAGCGGGGGCCTTACGCAGTATTTT,CASRPSSGGLTQYF
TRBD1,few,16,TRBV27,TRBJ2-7,TGTGCCAGCAGTTTATCTATTCTGGACAGGGTCTACGAGCAGTACTTC,CASSLSILDRVYEQYF
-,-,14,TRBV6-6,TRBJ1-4,TGTGCCAGCAGTCCTGGGCTGGCAGGGGAAAAACTGTTTTTT,CASSPGLAGEKLFF
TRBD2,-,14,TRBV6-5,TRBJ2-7,TGTGCCAGCAAGGGAGCGGGGGCCTCCTACGAGCAGTACTTC,CASKGAGASYEQYF
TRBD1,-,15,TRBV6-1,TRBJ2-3,TGTGCCAGCAGCGCCCCGGGACAGGGGGTAGATACGCAGTATTTT,CASSAPGQGVDTQYF
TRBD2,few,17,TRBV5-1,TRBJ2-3,TGCGCCAGCAGCCTACGACTAGCGGGGGGTTTGGGAGATACGCAGTATTTT,CASSLRLAGGLGDTQYF
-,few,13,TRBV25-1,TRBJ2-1,TGTGCCAGCAGTGGGGCCGAGCACAATGAGCAGTTCTTC,CASSGAEHNEQFF
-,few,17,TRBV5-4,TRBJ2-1,TGTGCCAGCAGTTTGAAGGCAGGGGCGACGTCCTACAATGAGCAGTTCTTC,CASSLKAGATSYNEQFF
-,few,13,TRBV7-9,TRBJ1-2,TGTGCCAGCACCCCCCCATTCGGTGATGGCTACACCTTC,CASTPPFGDGYTF
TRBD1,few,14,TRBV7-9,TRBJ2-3,TGTGCCAGCAGTCTAGGACAGGGGAGTGATACGCAGTATTTT,CASSLGQGSDTQYF